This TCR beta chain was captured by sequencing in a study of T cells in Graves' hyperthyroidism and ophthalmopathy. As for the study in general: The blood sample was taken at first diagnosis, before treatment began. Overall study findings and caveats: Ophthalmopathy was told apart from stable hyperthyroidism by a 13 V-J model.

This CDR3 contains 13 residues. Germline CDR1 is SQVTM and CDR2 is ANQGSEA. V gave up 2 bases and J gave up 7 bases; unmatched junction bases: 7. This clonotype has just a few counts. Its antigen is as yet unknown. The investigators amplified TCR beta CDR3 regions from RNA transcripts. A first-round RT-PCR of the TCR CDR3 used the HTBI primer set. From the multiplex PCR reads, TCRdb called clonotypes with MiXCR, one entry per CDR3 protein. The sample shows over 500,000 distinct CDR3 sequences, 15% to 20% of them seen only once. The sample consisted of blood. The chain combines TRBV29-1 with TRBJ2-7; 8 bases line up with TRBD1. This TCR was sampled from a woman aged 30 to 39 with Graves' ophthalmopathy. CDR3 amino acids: CSVEFGRGPEQYF. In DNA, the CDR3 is TGCAGCGTTGAATTCGGCAGGGGGCCAGAGCAGTACTTC.